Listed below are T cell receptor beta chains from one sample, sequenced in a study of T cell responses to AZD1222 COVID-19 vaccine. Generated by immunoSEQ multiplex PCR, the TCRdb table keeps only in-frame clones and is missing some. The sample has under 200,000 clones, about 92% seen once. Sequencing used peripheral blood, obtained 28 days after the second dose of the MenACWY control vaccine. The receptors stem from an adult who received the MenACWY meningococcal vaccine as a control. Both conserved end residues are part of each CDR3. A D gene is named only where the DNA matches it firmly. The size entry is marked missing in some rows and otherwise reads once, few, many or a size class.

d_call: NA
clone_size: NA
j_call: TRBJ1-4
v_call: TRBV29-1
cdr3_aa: CSAQDRTNEKLFF
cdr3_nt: TGCAGCGCCCAAGACAGGACTAATGAAAAACTGTTTTTT

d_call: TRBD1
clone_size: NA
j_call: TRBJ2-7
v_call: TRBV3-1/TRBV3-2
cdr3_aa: CASQLGQGGSYEQYF
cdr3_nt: TGTGCCAGCCAATTGGGACAGGGGGGGTCCTACGAGCAGTACTTC

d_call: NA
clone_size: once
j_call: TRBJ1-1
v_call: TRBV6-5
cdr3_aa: CASSYTPRVRTEAFF
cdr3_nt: TGTGCCAGCAGTTACACTCCCAGGGTGAGGACTGAAGCTTTCTTT

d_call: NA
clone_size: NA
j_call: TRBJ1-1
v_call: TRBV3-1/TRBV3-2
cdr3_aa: CASSPAPANTEAFF
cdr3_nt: TGTGCCAGCAGCCCCGCCCCGGCGAACACTGAAGCTTTCTTT

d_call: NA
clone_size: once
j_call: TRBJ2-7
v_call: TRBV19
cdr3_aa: CASSPEHRDFSPYEQYF
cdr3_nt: TGTGCCAGTAGTCCCGAACACAGGGATTTCAGCCCCTACGAGCAGTACTTC

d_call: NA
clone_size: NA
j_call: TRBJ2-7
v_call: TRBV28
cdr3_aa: CASSGVYEQYF
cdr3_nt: TGTGCCAGCAGCGGGGTCTACGAGCAGTACTTC

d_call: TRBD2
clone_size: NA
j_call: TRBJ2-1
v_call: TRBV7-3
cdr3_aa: CASGRLAGGSEQFF
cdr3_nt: TGTGCCAGCGGCCGACTAGCGGGAGGCTCTGAGCAGTTCTTC

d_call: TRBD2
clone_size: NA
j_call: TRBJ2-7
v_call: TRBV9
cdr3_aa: CASSSRSGASYEQYF
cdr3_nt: TGTGCCAGCAGCTCCCGCAGCGGGGCTAGCTACGAGCAGTACTTC

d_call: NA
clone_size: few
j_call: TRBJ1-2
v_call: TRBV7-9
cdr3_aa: CASSLGVGMNYGYTF
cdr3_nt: TGTGCCAGCAGCTTAGGAGTAGGAATGAACTATGGCTACACCTTC

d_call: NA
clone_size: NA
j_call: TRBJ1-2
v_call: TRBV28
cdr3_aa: CASIGSTYGYTF
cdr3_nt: TGTGCCAGCATTGGGAGTACCTATGGCTACACCTTC

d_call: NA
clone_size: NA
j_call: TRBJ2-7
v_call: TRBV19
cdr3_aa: CASSLGDTSDYEQYF
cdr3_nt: TGTGCCAGTAGTCTAGGGGACACCTCGGACTACGAGCAGTACTTC

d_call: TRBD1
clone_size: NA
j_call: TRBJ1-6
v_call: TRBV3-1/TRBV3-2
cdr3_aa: CASSPRTGNSPLHF
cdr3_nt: TGTGCCAGCAGCCCCCGGACAGGAAATTCACCCCTCCACTTT

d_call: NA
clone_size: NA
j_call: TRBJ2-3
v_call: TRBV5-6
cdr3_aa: CASSLMSTDTQYF
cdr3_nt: TGTGCCAGCAGCTTGATGAGCACAGATACGCAGTATTTT

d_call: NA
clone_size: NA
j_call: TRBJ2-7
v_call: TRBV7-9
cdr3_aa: CASSPNYEQYF
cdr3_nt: TGTGCCAGCAGCCCCAACTACGAGCAGTACTTC

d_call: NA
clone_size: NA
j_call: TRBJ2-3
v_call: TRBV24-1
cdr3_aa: CATSDFADKGEDTQYF
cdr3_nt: TGTGCCACCAGTGATTTCGCGGACAAAGGGGAAGATACGCAGTATTTT

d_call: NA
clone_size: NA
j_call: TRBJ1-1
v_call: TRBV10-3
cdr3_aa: CAISGDFNTEAFF
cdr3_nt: TGTGCCATCAGCGGGGACTTTAACACTGAAGCTTTCTTT

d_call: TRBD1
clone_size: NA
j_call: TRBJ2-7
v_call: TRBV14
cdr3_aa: CASSQGQGSLYEQYF
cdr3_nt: TGTGCCAGCAGCCAAGGACAGGGCAGCCTCTACGAGCAGTACTTC

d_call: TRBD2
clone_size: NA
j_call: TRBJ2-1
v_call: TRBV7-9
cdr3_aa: CASSSRLAGLSNEQFF
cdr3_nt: TGTGCCAGCAGCTCCCGACTAGCGGGACTGAGTAATGAGCAGTTCTTC

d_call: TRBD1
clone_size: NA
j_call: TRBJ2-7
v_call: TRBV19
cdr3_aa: CASSGPAGTGAYEQYF
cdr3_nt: TGTGCCAGTAGTGGCCCCGCCGGGACAGGGGCCTACGAGCAGTACTTC

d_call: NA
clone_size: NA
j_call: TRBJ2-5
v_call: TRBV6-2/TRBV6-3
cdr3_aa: CASSYPIPSGTQYF
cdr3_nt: TGTGCCAGCAGTTACCCCATTCCGTCCGGGACCCAGTACTTC

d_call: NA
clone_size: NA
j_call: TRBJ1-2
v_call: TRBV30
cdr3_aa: CAWSVPLGYTF
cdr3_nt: TGTGCCTGGAGTGTGCCGCTTGGCTACACCTTC

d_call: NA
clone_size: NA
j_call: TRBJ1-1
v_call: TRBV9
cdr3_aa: CASSVGGGWTEAFF
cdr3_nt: TGTGCCAGCAGCGTAGGGGGAGGGTGGACTGAAGCTTTCTTT

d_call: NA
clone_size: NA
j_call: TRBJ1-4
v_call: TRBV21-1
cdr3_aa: CASSTAEIHEKLFF
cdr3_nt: TGTGCCAGCAGCACGGCAGAGATTCATGAAAAACTGTTTTTT

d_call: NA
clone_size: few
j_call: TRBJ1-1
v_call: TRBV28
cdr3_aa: CASRITGGTEAFF
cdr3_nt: TGTGCCAGCAGGATCACTGGGGGAACTGAAGCTTTCTTT

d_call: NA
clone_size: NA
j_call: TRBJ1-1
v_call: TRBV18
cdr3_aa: CASSPQRDTAFF
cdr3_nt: TGTGCCAGCTCACCACAACGGGATACGGCTTTCTTT

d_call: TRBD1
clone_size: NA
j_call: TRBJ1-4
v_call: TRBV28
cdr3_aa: CASRRQGAEKLFF
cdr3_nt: TGTGCCAGCAGGCGACAGGGTGCGGAAAAACTGTTTTTT

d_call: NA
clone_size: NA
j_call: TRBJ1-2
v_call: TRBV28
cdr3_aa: CASSLIGAPYGYTF
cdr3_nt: TGTGCCAGCAGTTTAATTGGTGCACCATATGGCTACACCTTC

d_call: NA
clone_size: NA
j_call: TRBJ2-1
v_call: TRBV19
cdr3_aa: CASSHQGFRNNEQFF
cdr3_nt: TGTGCCAGTTCCCACCAAGGGTTTAGGAACAATGAGCAGTTCTTC

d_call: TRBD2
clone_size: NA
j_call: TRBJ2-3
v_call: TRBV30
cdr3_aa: CAWSGSSGSQDTQYF
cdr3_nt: TGTGCCTGGAGTGGATCTAGCGGGTCGCAAGATACGCAGTATTTT

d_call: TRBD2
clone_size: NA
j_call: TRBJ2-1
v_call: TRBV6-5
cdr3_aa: CASRRTSNDEQFF
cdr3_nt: TGTGCCAGCAGGCGGACTAGCAACGATGAGCAGTTCTTC

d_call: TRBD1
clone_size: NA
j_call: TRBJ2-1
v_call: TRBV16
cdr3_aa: CASSPQDRPYNEQFF
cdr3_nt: TGTGCCAGCAGCCCACAGGACAGGCCCTACAATGAGCAGTTCTTC

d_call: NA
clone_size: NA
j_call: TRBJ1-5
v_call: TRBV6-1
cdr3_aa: CASSEWWRQPQHF
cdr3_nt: TGTGCCAGCAGTGAATGGTGGAGGCAGCCCCAGCATTTT

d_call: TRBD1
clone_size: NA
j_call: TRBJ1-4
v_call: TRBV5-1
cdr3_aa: CASSWTGVEKLFF
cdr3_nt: TGCGCCAGCAGCTGGACAGGGGTTGAAAAACTGTTTTTT

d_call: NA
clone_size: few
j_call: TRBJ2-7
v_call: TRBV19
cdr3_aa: CASSIGGGPYEQYF
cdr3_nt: TGTGCCAGTAGTATTGGCGGCGGTCCCTACGAGCAGTACTTC

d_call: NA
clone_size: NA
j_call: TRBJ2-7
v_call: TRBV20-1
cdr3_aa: CSASNAGEQYF
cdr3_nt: TGCAGTGCTAGCAACGCGGGCGAGCAGTACTTC

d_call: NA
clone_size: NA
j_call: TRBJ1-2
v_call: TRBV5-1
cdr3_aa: CASSPGGAGESYGYTF
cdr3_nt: TGCGCCAGCAGCCCCGGCGGAGCAGGGGAATCTTATGGCTACACCTTC

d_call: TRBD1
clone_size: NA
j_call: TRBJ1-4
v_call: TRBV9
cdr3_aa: CASSAGQFNEKLFF
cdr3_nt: TGTGCCAGCAGCGCGGGACAGTTTAATGAAAAACTGTTTTTT

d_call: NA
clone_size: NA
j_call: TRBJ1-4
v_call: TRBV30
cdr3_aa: CAWSAISGEKLFF
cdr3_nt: TGTGCCTGGAGCGCCATTTCCGGTGAAAAACTGTTTTTT

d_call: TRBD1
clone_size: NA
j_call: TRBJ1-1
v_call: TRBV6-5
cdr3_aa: CASSLGQGSTEAFF
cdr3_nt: TGTGCCAGCAGTTTAGGACAGGGCAGCACTGAAGCTTTCTTT

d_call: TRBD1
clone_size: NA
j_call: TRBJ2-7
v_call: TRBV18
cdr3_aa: CASSRGQADYEQYF
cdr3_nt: TGTGCCAGCTCACGTGGACAGGCAGACTACGAGCAGTACTTC

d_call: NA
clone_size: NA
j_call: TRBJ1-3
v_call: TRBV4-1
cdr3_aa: CASSQGSGDGNTIYF
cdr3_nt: TGCGCCAGCAGCCAAGGTTCCGGGGACGGAAACACCATATATTTT

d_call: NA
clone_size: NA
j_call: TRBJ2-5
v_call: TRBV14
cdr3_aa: CASSLDTTGTQYF
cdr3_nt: TGTGCCAGCAGCTTGGACACCACCGGGACCCAGTACTTC

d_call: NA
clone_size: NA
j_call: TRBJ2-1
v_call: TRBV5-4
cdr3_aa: CASSPGDVYNEQFF
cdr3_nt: TGTGCCAGCAGCCCAGGGGACGTGTACAATGAGCAGTTCTTC

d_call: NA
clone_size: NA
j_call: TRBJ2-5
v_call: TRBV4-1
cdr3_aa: CASSQWSLIQETQYF
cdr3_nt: TGCGCCAGCAGCCAGTGGAGTCTCATACAAGAGACCCAGTACTTC

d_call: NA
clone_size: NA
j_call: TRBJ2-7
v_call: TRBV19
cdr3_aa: CASSIRIGVEQYF
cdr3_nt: TGTGCCAGTAGTATTCGCATTGGGGTCGAGCAGTACTTC

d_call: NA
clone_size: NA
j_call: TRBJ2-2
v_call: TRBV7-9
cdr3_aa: CASSPRVGVSNTGELFF
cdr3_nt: TGTGCCAGCAGCCCCCGAGTCGGCGTTTCAAACACCGGGGAGCTGTTTTTT

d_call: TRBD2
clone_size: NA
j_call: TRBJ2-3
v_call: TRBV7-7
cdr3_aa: CASSPTAGGLVTDTQYF
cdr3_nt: TGTGCTAGCAGCCCAACTGCGGGGGGGCTGGTCACAGATACGCAGTATTTT

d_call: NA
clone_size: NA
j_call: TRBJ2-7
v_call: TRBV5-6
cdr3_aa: CASSVTGAYEQYF
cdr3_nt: TGTGCCAGCAGCGTAACTGGAGCCTACGAGCAGTACTTC

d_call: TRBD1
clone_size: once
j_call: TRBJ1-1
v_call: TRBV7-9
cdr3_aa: CASSHGGTGMNTEAFF
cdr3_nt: TGTGCCAGCAGCCACGGCGGGACAGGTATGAACACTGAAGCTTTCTTT

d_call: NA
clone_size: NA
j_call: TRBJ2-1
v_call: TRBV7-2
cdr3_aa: CASSLGAPDGEQFF
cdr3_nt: TGTGCCAGCAGCTTAGGGGCCCCCGACGGTGAGCAGTTCTTC

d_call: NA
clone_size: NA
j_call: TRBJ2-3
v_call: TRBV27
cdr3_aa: CASSSLLGATSTDTQYF
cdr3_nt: TGTGCCAGCAGTTCTCTCCTTGGGGCGACTAGCACAGATACGCAGTATTTT

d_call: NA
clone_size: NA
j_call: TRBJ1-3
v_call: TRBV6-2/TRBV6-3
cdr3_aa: CASSYRLRSGNTIYF
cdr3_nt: TGTGCCAGCAGTTACAGGCTGCGCTCTGGAAACACCATATATTTT

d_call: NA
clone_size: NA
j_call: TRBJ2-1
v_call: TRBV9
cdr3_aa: CASSVAQYNEQFF
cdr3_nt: TGTGCCAGCAGCGTAGCACAGTACAATGAGCAGTTCTTC

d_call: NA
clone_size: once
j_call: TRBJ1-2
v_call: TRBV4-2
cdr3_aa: CASSQEQGGYTF
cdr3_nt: TGTGCCAGCAGCCAGGAACAAGGGGGCTACACCTTC

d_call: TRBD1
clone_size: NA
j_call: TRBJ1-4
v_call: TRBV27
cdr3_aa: CASSFRTGANEKLFF
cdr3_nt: TGTGCCAGCAGTTTCCGGACAGGGGCTAATGAAAAACTGTTTTTT

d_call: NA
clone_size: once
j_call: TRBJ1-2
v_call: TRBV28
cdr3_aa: CASSRATQPTRGYTF
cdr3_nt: TGTGCCAGCAGTCGCGCGACACAACCAACTAGAGGCTACACCTTC

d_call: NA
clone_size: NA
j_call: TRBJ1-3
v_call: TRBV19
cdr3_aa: CATAGRSGNTIYF
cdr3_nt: TGTGCCACCGCCGGGCGCTCTGGAAACACCATATATTTT

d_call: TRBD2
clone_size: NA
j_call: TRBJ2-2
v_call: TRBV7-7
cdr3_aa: CASSKRGPTGELFF
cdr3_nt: TGTGCCAGCAGTAAGCGGGGTCCCACCGGGGAGCTGTTTTTT

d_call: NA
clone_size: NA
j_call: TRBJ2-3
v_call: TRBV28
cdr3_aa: CASSSRDTDTQYF
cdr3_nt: TGTGCCAGCAGTTCCCGGGACACAGATACGCAGTATTTT

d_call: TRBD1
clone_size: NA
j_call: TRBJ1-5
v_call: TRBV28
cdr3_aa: CASSYRGGSNQPQHF
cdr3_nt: TGTGCCAGCTCGTACAGGGGCGGTAGCAATCAGCCCCAGCATTTT